This T cell receptor beta chain was sequenced for a study of cytomegalovirus exposure and HLA in healthy donors. Study conclusions and caveats: Later genetic work tied a missense DCLRE1C variant to beta-chain V and J trimming.

The V gene end was trimmed by 5 bases and the J gene end by 10 bases; junction bases not matched to a gene: 5. The V gene's germline CDR1 is MNHNS and CDR2 SASEGT. The length of the CDR3 is 14 residues. With 60 Vbeta and 13 Jbeta primers, the PCR was carried out. In the authors' methods: Per a later analysis, the number of unique TCR beta chains was about 78 million, of which 9 million to 14 million were shared. Repertoires were generated with immunoSEQ multiplex PCR, while TCRdb's copy carries only in-frame clones and drops some. That table supplies the V and J calls and clone size; D and trimming were determined from the DNA. Altogether around 130,000 clones are present, 65% to 90% being singletons, with the ten largest covering about 2.7%. On this clone: What it binds is unknown.

The source is a woman younger than 35 in good health and CMV-seropositive. The rearrangement links TRBV6-1 to TRBJ1-6; 10 bases align to TRBD1. Sequencing was performed on PBMCs. CDR3 coding DNA: TGTGCCAGCAGTCCAGGGACAGGGGTGTCACCCCTCCACTTT. Its translation is CASSPGTGVSPLHF.